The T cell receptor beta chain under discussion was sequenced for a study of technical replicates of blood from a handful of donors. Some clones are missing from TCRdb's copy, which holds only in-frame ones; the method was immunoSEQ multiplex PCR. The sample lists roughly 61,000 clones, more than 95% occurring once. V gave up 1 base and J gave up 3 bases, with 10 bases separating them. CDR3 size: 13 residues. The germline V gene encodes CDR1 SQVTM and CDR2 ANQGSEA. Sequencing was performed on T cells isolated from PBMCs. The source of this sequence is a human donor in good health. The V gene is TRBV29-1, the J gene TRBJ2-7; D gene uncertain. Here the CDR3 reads CSVEGNSYYEQYF. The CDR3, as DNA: TGCAGCGTTGAAGGTAACAGTTACTACGAGCAGTACTTC.